The 3 T cell receptor beta chains listed next were all sequenced from one sample in a study of blood T cell repertoires in COVID-19. TCRdb's copy holds only in-frame clones and misses some; the assay was immunoSEQ multiplex PCR. This table has more than 150,000 clones, 80% appearing once. Sequenced: PBMCs or T cells enriched from blood (not recorded which). The receptor source for this set is a man aged 55-75 years who had been exposed to COVID-19.

This clone was seen only a few times. The chain recombines TRBV7-9 with TRBJ1-1; D gene unclear. Between the trimmed V and J ends, which lost 5 bases and 1 base, there was a span of 17 bases. The CDR3 contains 16 residues. Germline V CDR1 and CDR2: SEHNR, FQNEAQ (reference sequence). The CDR3 here is CASSRDLANPNTEAFF. CDR3 nucleotides: TGTGCCAGCAGCCGGGATCTAGCCAACCCGAACACTGAAGCTTTCTTT. The full variable domain, in which reference TRBV7-9 and TRBJ1-1 provide the parts outside the CDR3, is DTGVSQNPRHKITKRGQNVTFRCDPISEHNRLYWYRQTLGQGPEFLTYFQNEAQLEKSRLLSDRFSAERPKGSFSTLEIQRTEQGDSAMYLCASSRDLANPNTEAFFGQGTRLTVV.

The genes are TRBV19 and TRBJ2-3, with 15 bases aligning to TRBD2. V dropped 10 bases and J dropped 0; count of bases not matched to a gene: 8. This CDR3 has 17 residues. The germline CDR1 and CDR2 sequences are LNHDA and SQIVND (reference sequence). The CDR3 protein is CATGRTSGRVSTDTQYF. Written as DNA, the CDR3 is TGTGCCACCGGGAGGACTAGCGGGAGGGTTAGCACAGATACGCAGTATTTT. The full variable domain, with the rest looked up from reference TRBV19 and TRBJ2-3, is DGGITQSPKYLFRKEGQNVTLSCEQNLNHDAMYWYRQDPGQGLRLIYYSQIVNDFQKGDIAEGYSVSREKKESFPLTVTSAQKNPTAFYLCATGRTSGRVSTDTQYFGPGTRLTVL.

The chain joins TRBV15 to TRBJ2-7, with a weak D call TRBD1 (5 bases). Trimming cost V 0 bases and J 4 bases, with 16 bases left between them. Germline assignment: CDR1 LNHNV and CDR2 YYDKDF (reference sequence). The length of the CDR3 is 16 residues. CDR3 residues: CATSRDLDSVQYEQYF. The CDR3 nucleotides read TGTGCCACCAGCAGAGATCTTGACAGTGTCCAATACGAGCAGTACTTC.